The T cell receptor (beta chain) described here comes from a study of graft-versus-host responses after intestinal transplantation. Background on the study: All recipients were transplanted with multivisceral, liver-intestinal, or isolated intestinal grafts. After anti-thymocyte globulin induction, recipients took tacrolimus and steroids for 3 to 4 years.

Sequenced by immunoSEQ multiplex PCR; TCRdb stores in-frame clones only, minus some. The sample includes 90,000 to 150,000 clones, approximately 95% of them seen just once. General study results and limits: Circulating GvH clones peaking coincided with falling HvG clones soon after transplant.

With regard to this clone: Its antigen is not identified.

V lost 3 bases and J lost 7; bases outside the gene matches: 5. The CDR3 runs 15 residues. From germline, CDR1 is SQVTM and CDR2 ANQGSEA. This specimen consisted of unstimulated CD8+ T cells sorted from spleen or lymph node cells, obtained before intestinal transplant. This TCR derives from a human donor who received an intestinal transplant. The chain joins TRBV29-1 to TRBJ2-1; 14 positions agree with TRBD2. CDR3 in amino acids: CSVDGTSGSVNEQFF. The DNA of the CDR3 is TGCAGCGTTGACGGGACTAGCGGGAGTGTAAATGAGCAGTTCTTC.